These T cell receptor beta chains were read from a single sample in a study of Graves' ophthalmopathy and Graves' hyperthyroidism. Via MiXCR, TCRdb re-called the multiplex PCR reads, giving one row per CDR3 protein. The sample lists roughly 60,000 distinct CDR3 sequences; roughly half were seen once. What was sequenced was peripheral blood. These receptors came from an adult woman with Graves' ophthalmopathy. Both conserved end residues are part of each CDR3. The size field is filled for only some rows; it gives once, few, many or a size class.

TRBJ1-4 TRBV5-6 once CASSPPSLNEKLFF
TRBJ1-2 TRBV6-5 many CASSYEGIAISDYGYTF
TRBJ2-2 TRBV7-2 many CASSPQIFNTGELFF
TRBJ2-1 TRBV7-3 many CASSRDYRSYNEQFF
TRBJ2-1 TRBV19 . CASSVRTGQGAYNEQFF
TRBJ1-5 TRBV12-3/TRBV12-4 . CASSPRDRGQETQHF
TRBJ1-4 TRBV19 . CASTDRMGAAGNEKLFF
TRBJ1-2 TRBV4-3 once CASSQVDSRHGYTF
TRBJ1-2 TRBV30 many CAWSTGNYGYTF
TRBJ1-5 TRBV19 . CASSRGLSYEHF
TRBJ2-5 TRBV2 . CASSEWLAGDQETQYF
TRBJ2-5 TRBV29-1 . CSNGAQETQYF
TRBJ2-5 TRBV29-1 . CSAVRGGQGAQYF
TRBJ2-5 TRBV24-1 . CATSGADGTQYF
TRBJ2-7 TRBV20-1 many CSARDPGTGGYEQYF
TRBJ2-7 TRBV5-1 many CASSLASGRYYEQYF
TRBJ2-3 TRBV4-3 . CASSQVRDRTSTDTQYF
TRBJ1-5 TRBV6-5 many CASSRRGSNQPQHF
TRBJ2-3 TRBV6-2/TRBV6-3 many CASSPLRIVDTQYF
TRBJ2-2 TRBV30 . CAWTTSETGELFF
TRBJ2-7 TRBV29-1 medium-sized CSAKQGPYEQYF
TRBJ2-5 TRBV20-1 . CSASSPGLARETQYF
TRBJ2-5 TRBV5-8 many CASSLDRRRETQYF
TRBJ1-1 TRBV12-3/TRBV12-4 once CASRVGGSNEAFF
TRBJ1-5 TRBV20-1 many CSAGGAGTRSNQPQHF
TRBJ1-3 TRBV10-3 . CAISGDRAGNTIYF
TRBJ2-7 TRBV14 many CASSSLPGKGGYEQYF
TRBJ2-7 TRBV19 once CASSSPGETDEQYF
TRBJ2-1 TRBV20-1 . CSGPLGIGGAGEQFF
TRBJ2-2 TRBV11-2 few CAWSVWGTGELFF
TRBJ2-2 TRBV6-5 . CASSIGTVNTGELFF
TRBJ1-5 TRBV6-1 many CASSERVTRQPQHF
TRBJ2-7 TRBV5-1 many CASSVQGRDEQYF
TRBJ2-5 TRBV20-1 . CSPRQGFGTQYF
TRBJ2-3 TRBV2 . CASSESLAVSTDTRYF
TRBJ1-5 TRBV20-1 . CSAISGTGSQHF
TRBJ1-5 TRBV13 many CASSLGTGRNQPQHF